One and the same sample provided the 25 T cell receptor beta chains below, sequenced in a study of shared clonotypes between healthy human individuals. Sequencing was performed with immunoSEQ multiplex PCR; in TCRdb, only in-frame clones are kept and a portion is missing. The data show 600,000 to 750,000 clones, with around 77% seen just once and about 1.7% held by the top ten. Sequencing was done on a sample of memory CD4+ T cells sorted from blood. The subset: CD45RA-negative fraction. The receptors come from a woman aged 30 to 39 in good health.

On this clone: Distinct nucleotide sequences in the sample also encode this CDR3. The chain carries TRBV7-9 and TRBJ1-2; D unclear. Germline CDR1 and CDR2: SEHNR and FQNEAQ (reference sequence). Trimming cost V 1 base and J 4 bases, with 4 bases left between them. This CDR3 spans 12 amino acids. This CDR3 reads CASSLESYGYTF. CDR3 bases: TGTGCCAGCAGCTTAGAATCCTATGGCTACACCTTC. The complete variable domain, with remaining parts taken from reference TRBV7-9 and TRBJ1-2, reads DTGVSQNPRHKITKRGQNVTFRCDPISEHNRLYWYRQTLGQGPEFLTYFQNEAQLEKSRLLSDRFSAERPKGSFSTLEIQRTEQGDSAMYLCASSLESYGYTFGSGTRLTVV.

As to this clone: Other DNA sequences within the sample encode an identical CDR3. The chain recombines TRBV18 with TRBJ2-5; D not resolved. The CDR3 has 12 residues. The V and J ends lost 3 bases and 3 bases respectively, with 5 bases between them. Germline lookup yields CDR1 KGHSH and CDR2 LQKENI. The CDR3 here is CASSPSEETQYF. CDR3 DNA sequence: TGTGCCAGCTCACCCAGTGAAGAGACCCAGTACTTC.

This chain joins TRBV29-1 and TRBJ2-7; the D gene could be TRBD1 or TRBD2 (5 bases each). The CDR3 is made up of 13 amino acids. Trimming left V 4 bases short and J 4 bases short, with 14 bases between. Looked up from germline, CDR1 is SQVTM and CDR2 is ANQGSEA. The CDR3 is CSVVNSGGYEQYF. The CDR3 region has the DNA TGCAGCGTTGTAAACAGTGGGGGTTACGAGCAGTACTTC.

The chain joins TRBV28 to TRBJ1-1; 9 nucleotides agree with TRBD1. Germline V gene lookup returns CDR1 MDHEN and CDR2 SYDVKM. The V gene end was trimmed by 8 bases and the J gene end by 4 bases; junction bases not matched to a gene: 8. The CDR3 is made up of 14 amino acids. CDR3 residues: CASGTGQGVTEAFF. Written as DNA, the CDR3 is TGTGCCAGCGGTACGGGACAGGGTGTCACTGAAGCTTTCTTT. Filled out from reference TRBV28 and TRBJ1-1, the complete variable domain reads DVKVTQSSRYLVKRTGEKVFLECVQDMDHENMFWYRQDPGLGLRLIYFSYDVKMKEKGDIPEGYSVSREKKERFSLILESASTNQTSMYLCASGTGQGVTEAFFGQGTRLTVV.

This clone was observed a handful of times. CDR3 residues: CASSPAGGEQYF. The CDR3 DNA is TGTGCCAGCTCACCGGCGGGAGGCGAGCAGTACTTC. The chain combines TRBV18 with TRBJ2-7, with 8 bases fitting TRBD2. V was clipped by 3 bases and J by 6 bases; unmatched bases: 1. Germline V CDR1 and CDR2: KGHSH, LQKENI. The CDR3 runs 12 residues.

In the case of this clone: The sample contains more than one DNA sequence encoding this CDR3. V and J are TRBV18 and TRBJ1-2; 8 nucleotides match TRBD1. With 3 bases clipped from V and 3 bases from J, the junction kept 0 bases outside the gene matches. The germline CDR1 and CDR2 sequences are KGHSH and LQKENI. CDR3 size: 13 residues. The CDR3 is CASSPDRDYGYTF. The CDR3 DNA follows: TGTGCCAGCTCACCGGACAGGGACTATGGCTACACCTTC.

The V call is TRBV27, the J call TRBJ2-5; no clear D gene. This CDR3 has 13 residues. The germline V and J ends were trimmed by 5 bases and 5 bases, with 12 bases remaining between them. The V gene's germline CDR1 is MNHEY and CDR2 SMNVEV (reference sequence). The CDR3 here is CASSPRTRETQYF. CDR3 in DNA: TGTGCCAGCAGTCCCCGGACGAGGGAGACCCAGTACTTC.

This clone was counted only a few times. This chain links TRBV7-9 with TRBJ1-1; D not resolved. This CDR3 region has 13 residues. Trimming pared 3 bases from V and 1 base from J, leaving 6 bases between. Germline V gives CDR1 SEHNR, CDR2 FQNEAQ (reference sequence). The CDR3 bases are TGTGCCAGCAGCTTGTCCGCGAACACTGAAGCTTTCTTT. This gives the protein CASSLSANTEAFF.

The chain employs TRBV5-5 and TRBJ2-3; 8 bases map to TRBD2. CDR3 length: 15 amino acids. Trimming cost V 4 bases and J 3 bases; bases outside gene matches: 7. Germline assignment: CDR1 SGHKS and CDR2 YYEKEE (reference sequence). CDR3 sequence: CASSPLADFTDTQYF. CDR3 coding DNA: TGTGCCAGCAGCCCACTAGCGGACTTTACAGATACGCAGTATTTT.

The V and J genes are TRBV11-1 and TRBJ2-7, with D perhaps TRBD2 (6 bases). The CDR3 loop spans 17 amino acids. The ends were cut back, 1 base at V and 6 bases at J, with 22 bases in the middle. Germline V lookup: CDR1 SGHAT, CDR2 FQDESV (reference sequence). The CDR3 here is CASSLEGAGTGACEQYF. CDR3 nucleotide sequence: TGTGCCAGCAGCTTAGAAGGTGCCGGGACTGGGGCCTGCGAGCAGTACTTC. The complete variable domain, with remaining parts taken from reference TRBV11-1 and TRBJ2-7, reads EAEVAQSPRYKITEKSQAVAFWCDPISGHATLYWYRQILGQGPELLVQFQDESVVDDSQLPKDRFSAERLKGVDSTLKIQPAELGDSAMYLCASSLEGAGTGACEQYFGPGTRLTVT.

The V and J genes are TRBV2 and TRBJ2-2; TRBD2 might be the D (5 bases). The germline V gene has CDR1 SNHLY and CDR2 FYNNEI. The V and J ends lost 4 bases and 2 bases respectively, with 8 bases between them. This CDR3 contains 14 residues. The CDR3 is CASSARDNTGELFF. Here the CDR3 DNA reads TGTGCCAGCAGTGCGAGGGATAACACCGGGGAGCTGTTTTTT. Complete variable domain (other parts from reference TRBV2 and TRBJ2-2): EPEVTQTPSHQVTQMGQEVILRCVPISNHLYFYWYRQILGQKVEFLVSFYNNEISEKSEIFDDQFSVERPDGSNFTLKIRSTKLEDSAMYFCASSARDNTGELFFGEGSRLTVL.

The chain carries TRBV12-5 and TRBJ1-1, with 7 bases that match TRBD1. Looked up from germline, CDR1 is LGHNT and CDR2 is FRNRAP. CDR3 length: 13 amino acids. The trim removed 1 base at V and 5 bases at J, leaving 1 base unmatched. The CDR3 spells CASGLETGTEAFF. The CDR3 region has the DNA TGTGCTAGTGGTTTGGAGACAGGGACTGAAGCTTTCTTT.

The V and J genes are TRBV19 and TRBJ2-3; the match to TRBD2 covers 11 bases. This CDR3 is 16 amino acids long. Germline lookup yields CDR1 LNHDA and CDR2 SQIVND (reference sequence). V lost 3 bases, J lost 3 bases, and 5 bases stayed unmatched. The CDR3 loop is CASSMGLAGGTDTQYF. CDR3 nucleotide sequence: TGTGCCAGTAGTATGGGGCTAGCGGGAGGAACAGATACGCAGTATTTT. Combining the CDR3 with reference TRBV19 and TRBJ2-3 gives the whole variable domain DGGITQSPKYLFRKEGQNVTLSCEQNLNHDAMYWYRQDPGQGLRLIYYSQIVNDFQKGDIAEGYSVSREKKESFPLTVTSAQKNPTAFYLCASSMGLAGGTDTQYFGPGTRLTVL.

With respect to this clone: The sample has other DNA sequences that encode this CDR3 too. The chain couples TRBV5-4 to TRBJ2-3; tentatively, D is TRBD2 (5 bases). The V end was cut by 4 bases, the J end by 0 bases, with 12 bases between. Germline V gives CDR1 SGHNT, CDR2 YYREEE (reference sequence). The CDR3 consists of 15 residues. CDR3 DNA sequence: TGTGCCAGCAGCCTGGCAGCGGCTAGCACAGATACGCAGTATTTT. It is translated as CASSLAAASTDTQYF.

The J gene is TRBJ2-7, the V gene TRBV15; TRBD2 matches 13 bases. This CDR3 contains 20 residues. Trimming cost V 0 bases and J 5 bases; bases outside gene matches: 16. The germline gives CDR1 LNHNV, CDR2 YYDKDF (reference sequence). The CDR3 bases are TGTGCCACCAGCAGAGATCATTCCCATGGGACTAGCGGGACCAGAGACGAGCAGTACTTC. Translation gives CATSRDHSHGTSGTRDEQYF.

This clone was picked up a small number of times. This rearrangement joins TRBV6-5 to TRBJ1-4, with 10 bases that match TRBD1. With 6 bases clipped from V and 8 bases from J, the junction kept 6 bases outside the gene matches. There are 14 residues in the CDR3. Looked up from germline, CDR1 is MNHEY and CDR2 is SVGAGI. The CDR3 bases are TGTGCCAGCAGCCCTGACAGGGGGCGCGAAAAACTGTTTTTT. Translated, it gives CASSPDRGREKLFF.

This clone appeared once. The V and J genes are TRBV5-1 and TRBJ2-2; no reliable D call. Trimming stripped 0 bases from V and 5 bases from J, with 8 bases between. The CDR3 extends over 14 amino acids. The germline gives CDR1 SGHRS, CDR2 YFSETQ. The DNA of the CDR3 is TGCGCCAGCAGCTTGGGGTTGTGGACCGGGGAGCTGTTTTTT. This codes for CASSLGLWTGELFF.

The chain couples TRBV5-6 to TRBJ1-2; D possibly corresponds to TRBD1 (6 bases). CDR3 size: 15 residues. In germline, CDR1 is SGHDT, CDR2 YYEEEE. V lost 3 bases and J lost 4, with 16 bases in between. CDR3 in DNA: TGTGCCAGCAGCTCATCCAGGGGTGGTGGCTATGGCTACACCTTC. It translates to CASSSSRGGGYGYTF. Based on the CDR3 plus reference TRBV5-6 and TRBJ1-2, the full variable domain is DAGVTQSPTHLIKTRGQQVTLRCSPKSGHDTVSWYQQALGQGPQFIFQYYEEEERQRGNFPDRFSGHQFPNYSSELNVNALLLGDSALYLCASSSSRGGGYGYTFGSGTRLTVV.

The chain employs TRBV4-2 and TRBJ2-3; no clear D gene. V shed 5 bases and J shed 5 bases, with 17 bases lying between them. CDR3 size: 15 residues. The germline V gene encodes CDR1 LGHNA and CDR2 YNFKEQ. The CDR3 is CASSLARSLGDTQYF. CDR3 DNA sequence: TGTGCCAGCAGCTTGGCTCGCAGCCTGGGAGATACGCAGTATTTT.

The chain joins TRBV19 to TRBJ2-2; D gene unclear. Looked up from germline, CDR1 is LNHDA and CDR2 is SQIVND (reference sequence). The CDR3 covers 13 residues. Between the trimmed V and J ends, which lost 3 bases and 4 bases, there was a span of 6 bases. This chain's CDR3 is CASSIMSTGELFF. The CDR3 region has the DNA TGTGCCAGTAGTATTATGAGCACCGGGGAGCTGTTTTTT.

This clone was counted once. The V call is TRBV2, the J call TRBJ1-5; D is unclear. The germline CDR1 and CDR2 sequences are SNHLY and FYNNEI. The CDR3 length is 13 residues. V gave up 6 bases and J gave up 4 bases, with 10 bases separating them. The CDR3 loop reads CASSLTANQPQHF. As DNA, the CDR3 is TGTGCCAGCAGCCTGACGGCGAATCAGCCCCAGCATTTT.

V usage is TRBV9 and J usage is TRBJ1-2, with a weak D call TRBD1 (5 bases). Looked up from germline, CDR1 is SGDLS and CDR2 is YYNGEE. The CDR3 covers 14 residues. V lost 0 bases and J lost 6, with 12 bases in between. In DNA form, the CDR3 reads TGTGCCAGCAGCGTAGCGGGGACGGCAAATGGCTACACCTTC. Residues: CASSVAGTANGYTF.

This clone has more than one count but fewer than ten. V usage is TRBV5-1 and J usage is TRBJ1-3; D remains unclear. CDR3 length equals 15 residues. CDR1 SGHRS and CDR2 YFSETQ come from the germline V gene. Trimming left V 5 bases short and J 0 bases short, with 12 bases between. The CDR3 DNA follows: TGCGCCAGCAGGGCAGACGGCTACTCTGGAAACACCATATATTTT. This codes for CASRADGYSGNTIYF.

The chain carries TRBV28 and TRBJ1-5, with a tentative D call TRBD1 (5 bases). Trimming shortened V by 1 base and J by 3 bases, and 10 bases separated the two germline ends. Germline values: CDR1 MDHEN, CDR2 SYDVKM. The CDR3 is 15 amino acids. Here the CDR3 DNA reads TGTGCCAGCAGTTTATTATCGACAGTCAATCAGCCCCAGCATTTT. Its translation: CASSLLSTVNQPQHF.

CDR3 amino acids: CASRPQGTTGNTIYF. Here the CDR3 DNA reads TGTGCCAGCAGACCACAGGGGACCACTGGAAACACCATATATTTT. The chain recombines TRBV2 with TRBJ1-3, with 7 bases aligning to TRBD1. CDR3 length: 15 residues. With 6 bases clipped from V and 2 bases from J, the junction kept 7 bases outside the gene matches. Germline V gene sequence: CDR1 SNHLY, CDR2 FYNNEI.